This T cell receptor (beta chain) appears in the sequencing data of a study of blood T cell repertoires in COVID-19. V trimming: 7 bases; J trimming: 0 bases; junction bases outside the gene matches: 5. CDR1 and CDR2 from the germline V gene are MNHEY and SMNVEV (reference sequence). The CDR3 loop spans 15 amino acids. Clones were sequenced by immunoSEQ multiplex PCR, and TCRdb holds only the in-frame ones, with some missing. The data contain approximately 290,000 clones, 90% of them singletons. This chain connects TRBV27 to TRBJ2-2, with 7 bases lining up with TRBD1. Sequencing was done on a sample of PBMCs or T cells enriched from blood (not recorded which). The origin of this receptor is a woman aged 18-29 years with acute COVID-19. The CDR3 sequence is CASNLGTANTGELFF. The CDR3, as DNA: TGTGCCAGCAATCTAGGGACAGCGAACACCGGGGAGCTGTTTTTT.